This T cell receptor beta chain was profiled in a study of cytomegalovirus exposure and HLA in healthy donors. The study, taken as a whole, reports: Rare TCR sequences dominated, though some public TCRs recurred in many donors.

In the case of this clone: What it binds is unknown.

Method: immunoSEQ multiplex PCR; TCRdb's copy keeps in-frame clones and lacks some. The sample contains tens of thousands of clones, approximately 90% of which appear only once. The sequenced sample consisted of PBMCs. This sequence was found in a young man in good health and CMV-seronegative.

CDR3 sequence reads: CASSGDTRGEAFF. The CDR3 DNA sequence: TGTGCCAGCAGTGGGGACACCCGAGGGGAAGCTTTCTTT. V usage is TRBV2 and J usage is TRBJ1-1; possible D gene TRBD1, 6 bases. Germline V gives CDR1 SNHLY, CDR2 FYNNEI. This CDR3 is built from 13 residues. Trimming stripped 4 bases from V and 8 bases from J, with 14 bases between.